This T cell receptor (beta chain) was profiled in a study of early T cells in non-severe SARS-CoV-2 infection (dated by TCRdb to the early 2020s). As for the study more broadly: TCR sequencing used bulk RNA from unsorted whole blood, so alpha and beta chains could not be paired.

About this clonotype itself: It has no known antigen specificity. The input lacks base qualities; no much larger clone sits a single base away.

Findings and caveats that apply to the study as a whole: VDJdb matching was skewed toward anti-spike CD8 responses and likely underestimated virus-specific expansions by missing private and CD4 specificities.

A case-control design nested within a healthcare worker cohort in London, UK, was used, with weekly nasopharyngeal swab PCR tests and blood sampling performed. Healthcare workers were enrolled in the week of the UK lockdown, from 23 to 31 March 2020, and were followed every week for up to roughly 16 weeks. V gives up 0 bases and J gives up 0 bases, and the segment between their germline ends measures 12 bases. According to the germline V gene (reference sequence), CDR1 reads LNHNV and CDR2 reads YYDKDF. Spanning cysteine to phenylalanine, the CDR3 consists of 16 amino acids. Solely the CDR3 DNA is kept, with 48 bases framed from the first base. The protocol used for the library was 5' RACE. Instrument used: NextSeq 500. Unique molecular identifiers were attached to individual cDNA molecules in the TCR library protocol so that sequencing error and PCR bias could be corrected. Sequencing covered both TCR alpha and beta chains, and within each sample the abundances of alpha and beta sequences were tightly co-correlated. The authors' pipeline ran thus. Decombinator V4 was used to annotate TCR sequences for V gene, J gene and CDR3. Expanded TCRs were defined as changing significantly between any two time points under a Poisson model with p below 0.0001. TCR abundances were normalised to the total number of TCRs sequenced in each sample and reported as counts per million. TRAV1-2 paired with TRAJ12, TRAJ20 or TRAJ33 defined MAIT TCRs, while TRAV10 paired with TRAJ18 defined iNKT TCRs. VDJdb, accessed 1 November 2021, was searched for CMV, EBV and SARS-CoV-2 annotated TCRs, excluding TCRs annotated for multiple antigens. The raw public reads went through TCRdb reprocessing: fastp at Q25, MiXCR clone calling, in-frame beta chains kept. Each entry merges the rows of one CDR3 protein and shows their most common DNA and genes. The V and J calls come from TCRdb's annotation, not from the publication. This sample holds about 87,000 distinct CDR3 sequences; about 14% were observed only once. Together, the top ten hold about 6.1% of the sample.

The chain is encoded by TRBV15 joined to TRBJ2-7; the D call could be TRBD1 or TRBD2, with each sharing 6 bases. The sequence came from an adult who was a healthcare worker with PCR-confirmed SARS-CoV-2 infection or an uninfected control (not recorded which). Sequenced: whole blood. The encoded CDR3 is CATSRDRGQSSYEQYF. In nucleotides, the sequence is TGTGCCACCAGCAGAGATCGGGGGCAGAGCTCCTACGAGCAGTACTTC.